This T cell receptor beta chain was found in a study of radiotherapy plus CTLA-4 blockade in lung cancer. Overall study context: Disease control was achieved by approximately 30% of patients, and objective responses by about 19%.

Per germline, CDR1 SGHKS and CDR2 YYEKEE (reference sequence). Trimming left V 2 bases short and J 3 bases short, with 9 bases between. This CDR3 is 14 amino acids long. Method: immunoSEQ multiplex PCR; TCRdb's copy keeps in-frame clones and lacks some. The sample lists some 70,000 clones, roughly 85% occurring once. Worth noting for this clone: Its antigen is not known.

Study outcomes and limitations: Clones of tumor-derived TCRs expanded in blood after radiotherapy plus ipilimumab. Early clonal dynamics of blood T cells, together with interferon-beta, were reported as the best response predictor.

The source was peripheral blood, collected from a patient treated with radiotherapy plus ipilimumab. This sequence joins TRBV5-5 and TRBJ1-5; no clear D gene. This TCR came from a human donor with non-small cell lung cancer who had a complete response to radiotherapy plus ipilimumab. The CDR3 loop is CASSFSQTNQPQHF. The DNA of the CDR3 is TGTGCCAGCAGCTTCAGTCAGACCAATCAGCCCCAGCATTTT.